The 5 T cell receptor beta chains given below trace back to one sample, sequenced in a study of blood T cell repertoires in COVID-19. The method was immunoSEQ multiplex PCR; TCRdb's version includes in-frame clones alone and lacks a portion of them. The sample includes 210,000 or so clones, more than 75% seen only once; the top ten take about 7.7%. The sample was PBMCs or T cells enriched from blood (not recorded which). The receptor set was obtained from a woman aged 40 to 49 with acute COVID-19.

J is TRBJ1-1 and V is TRBV11-2; D remains ambiguous. CDR1 and CDR2 from the germline V gene are SGHAT and FQNNGV. The CDR3 extends over 13 amino acids. V dropped 5 bases and J dropped 4 bases, with 11 bases sitting between them. CDR3 loop: CASSLNSGTEAFF. DNA of the CDR3: TGTGCCAGCAGCCTCAACAGTGGCACTGAAGCTTTCTTT.

This chain links TRBV7-8 with TRBJ2-7; D may be TRBD2 (7 bases). The CDR3 totals 16 residues. Germline assignment: CDR1 SGHVS and CDR2 FQNEAQ. The V end lost 5 bases, the J end lost 6 bases, and 23 bases lay between the germline ends. For the CDR3, the DNA is TGTGCCAGCAGCCCTCTGGGGGCGGGAGCAAGGGGCGAGCAGTACTTC. Translated: CASSPLGAGARGEQYF.

This sequence joins TRBV5-4 and TRBJ2-1, with 8 bases aligning to TRBD2. The CDR3 length is 16 residues. Germline V gives CDR1 SGHNT, CDR2 YYREEE (reference sequence). The J segment lost 5 bases and the V segment lost 4 bases, leaving 11 bases of the junction unmatched. The CDR3 nucleotides read TGTGCCAGCAGCCGGGGGATAGCGGGGACCCACAATGAGCAGTTCTTC. Its translation is CASSRGIAGTHNEQFF.

V and J are TRBV3-1 (or the pseudogene TRBV3-2) and TRBJ2-3; D not certain. CDR1 and CDR2 from the germline V gene are LGHDT and YNNKEL (reference sequence). The length of the CDR3 is 11 residues. The ends were cut back, 3 bases at V and 9 bases at J, with 7 bases in the middle. CDR3 amino acids: CASSQRGTQYF. CDR3 DNA: TGTGCCAGCAGCCAGCGCGGCACGCAGTATTTT.

The chain is built from TRBV14 and TRBJ1-4; D remains unclear. Germline V lookup: CDR1 SGHDN, CDR2 FVKESK. V was shortened by 2 bases and J by 4 bases, with 5 bases between the two germline ends. This CDR3 is 13 amino acids long. CDR3 sequence (DNA): TGTGCCAGCAGCCAACAGATTAATGAAAAACTGTTTTTT. It specifies CASSQQINEKLFF.